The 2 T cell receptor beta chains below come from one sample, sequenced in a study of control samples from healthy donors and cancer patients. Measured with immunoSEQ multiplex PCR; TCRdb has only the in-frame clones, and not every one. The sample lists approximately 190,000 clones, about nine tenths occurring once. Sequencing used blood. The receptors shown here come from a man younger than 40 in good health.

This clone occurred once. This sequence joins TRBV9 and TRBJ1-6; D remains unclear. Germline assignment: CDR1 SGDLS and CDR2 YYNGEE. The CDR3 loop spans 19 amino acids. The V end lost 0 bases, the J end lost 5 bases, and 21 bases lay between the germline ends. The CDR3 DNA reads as TGTGCCAGCAGCGTAGGAGGAGGTTGGTCACCGGGCGATAATTCACCCCTCCACTTT. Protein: CASSVGGGWSPGDNSPLHF.

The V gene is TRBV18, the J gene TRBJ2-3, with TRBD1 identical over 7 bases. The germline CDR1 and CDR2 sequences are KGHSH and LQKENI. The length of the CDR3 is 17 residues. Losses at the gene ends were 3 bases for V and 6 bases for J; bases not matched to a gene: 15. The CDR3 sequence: CASSPETGLVTSDTQYF. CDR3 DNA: TGTGCCAGCTCACCGGAGACAGGGTTGGTTACTTCGGATACGCAGTATTTT.